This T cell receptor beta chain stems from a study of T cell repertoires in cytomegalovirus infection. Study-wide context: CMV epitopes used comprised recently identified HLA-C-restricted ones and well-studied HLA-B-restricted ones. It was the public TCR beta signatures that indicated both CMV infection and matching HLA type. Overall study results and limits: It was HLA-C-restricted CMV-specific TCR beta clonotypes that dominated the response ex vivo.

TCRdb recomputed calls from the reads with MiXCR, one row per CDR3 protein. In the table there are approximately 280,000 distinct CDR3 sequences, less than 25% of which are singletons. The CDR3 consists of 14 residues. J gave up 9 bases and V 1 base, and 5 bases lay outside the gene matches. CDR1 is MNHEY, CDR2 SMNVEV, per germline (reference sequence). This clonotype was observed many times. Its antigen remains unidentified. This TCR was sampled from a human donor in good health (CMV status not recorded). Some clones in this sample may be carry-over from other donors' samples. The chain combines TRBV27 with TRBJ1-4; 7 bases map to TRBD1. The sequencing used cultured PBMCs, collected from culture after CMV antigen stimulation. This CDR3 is CASSLYGTVKKLFF. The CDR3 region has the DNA TGTGCCAGCAGTTTATACGGGACAGTGAAAAAACTGTTTTTT.